This TCR beta chain was recorded in a study of Graves' ophthalmopathy and Graves' hyperthyroidism. CDR3 regions of TCR beta were amplified from RNA transcripts. The library came from an HTBI-primed first-round RT-PCR and a second-round multiplex PCR. TCRdb reprocessed the multiplex PCR reads with MiXCR, giving one entry per CDR3 protein. This table holds about 500,000 distinct CDR3 sequences, approximately 35% found once. CDR1 is MNHNS, CDR2 SASEGT, per germline. This CDR3 region has 12 residues. V was cut by 4 bases and J by 5 bases, with 9 bases left in between. This clonotype was seen a few times. This may stem from a read error, because a much larger clone lies one nucleotide away.

The TCR was taken from an adult man with Graves' hyperthyroidism. The chain uses TRBV6-1 and TRBJ2-7; D ambiguous. The specimen sequenced was peripheral blood or thyroid tissue (not recorded which). CDR3 DNA sequence: TGTGCCAGCAGTGGACTGATGGACGAGCAGTACTTC. Its translation is CASSGLMDEQYF.